These T cell receptor beta chains were read from a single sample in a study of a mutant IDH1 vaccine in newly diagnosed glioma. The protocol was immunoSEQ multiplex PCR, while the TCRdb copy is restricted to in-frame clones and leaves out a portion. Here the sample spans tens of thousands of clones, roughly 82% being singletons. Their antigens are not known. Sample: PBMCs, taken from a glioma patient whose treatment included an IDH1 peptide vaccine. The receptors were gathered from a man aged 35-49 years with glioma. Both conserved end residues are part of each CDR3. Fields, in order: J gene, clone size, D gene, V gene, CDR3 protein, CDR3 DNA. D genes are given only for firm matches. Clone size appears in some rows only: once, few, many, or a class for an expanded clone.

>TRBJ2-3|few|TRBD2|TRBV7-2
CASSLVPSGRAGRTDTQYF
TGTGCCAGCAGCTTAGTGCCTAGCGGGAGGGCCGGGCGCACAGATACGCAGTATTTT
>TRBJ1-4|once|TRBD1|TRBV29-1
CSVEGTGGEKLFF
TGCAGCGTTGAAGGGACAGGGGGCGAAAAACTGTTTTTT
>TRBJ1-5|NA|NA|TRBV18
CASSPSRQGNLPNQPQHF
TGTGCCAGCTCACCGTCCCGTCAGGGCAATTTACCCAATCAGCCCCAGCATTTT
>TRBJ2-7|NA|NA|TRBV27
CASSVGPAYEQYF
TGTGCCAGCAGTGTAGGCCCCGCCTACGAGCAGTACTTC
>TRBJ2-1|NA|NA|TRBV5-1
CASSLTTRVFDEQFF
TGCGCCAGCAGCTTGACGACTAGGGTCTTCGATGAGCAGTTCTTC
>TRBJ2-3|NA|TRBD2|TRBV11-3
CASSLAGGTSTDTQYF
TGTGCCAGCAGCCTAGCGGGGGGGACCAGCACAGATACGCAGTATTTT
>TRBJ1-5|NA|NA|TRBV4-3
CASSQDLGLGAQPQHF
TGCGCCAGCAGCCAAGATTTAGGTTTGGGGGCCCAGCCCCAGCATTTT
>TRBJ2-3|NA|TRBD1|TRBV9
CASSPGQSTDTQYF
TGTGCCAGCAGCCCGGGACAGAGCACAGATACGCAGTATTTT
>TRBJ1-1|NA|TRBD1|TRBV6-1
CASIPWDRGTEAFF
TGTGCCAGCATCCCTTGGGACAGGGGCACTGAAGCTTTCTTT
>TRBJ1-2|NA|TRBD1|TRBV30
CAWVTGAYGYTF
TGTGCCTGGGTTACAGGGGCCTATGGCTACACCTTC
>TRBJ1-5|few|NA|TRBV5-6
CASSSRDLVYQPQHF
TGTGCCAGCAGCTCGAGAGACTTAGTCTATCAGCCCCAGCATTTT
>TRBJ1-5|NA|TRBD1|TRBV9
CASSPRQGGQPQHF
TGTGCCAGCAGCCCTCGACAGGGAGGGCAGCCCCAGCATTTT
>TRBJ2-7|NA|TRBD1|TRBV6-5
CASSLTGDSSYEQYF
TGTGCCAGCAGCCTTACAGGGGACAGCTCCTACGAGCAGTACTTC
>TRBJ2-3|NA|NA|TRBV19
CASSPGPGFGGTDTQYF
TGTGCCAGTAGCCCAGGTCCTGGTTTTGGAGGCACAGATACGCAGTATTTT
>TRBJ2-5|NA|TRBD2|TRBV11-3
CASSLDSFLAGASRETQYF
TGTGCCAGCAGCTTAGATAGTTTCCTGGCGGGAGCAAGTCGAGAGACCCAGTACTTC
>TRBJ1-5|NA|NA|TRBV2
CASSEARYSNQPQHF
TGTGCCAGCAGTGAAGCACGGTATAGCAATCAGCCCCAGCATTTT
>TRBJ2-5|few|NA|TRBV11-2
CASRRTVQETQYF
TGTGCCAGCAGAAGGACAGTTCAAGAGACCCAGTACTTC
>TRBJ1-2|NA|NA|TRBV15
CATSSEGPYGYTF
TGTGCCACCAGCAGCGAGGGCCCCTATGGCTACACCTTC
>TRBJ1-1|NA|NA|TRBV27
CASSLLVQTEAFF
TGTGCCAGCAGTTTATTGGTCCAAACTGAAGCTTTCTTT
>TRBJ2-5|NA|NA|TRBV7-2
CASTLTGGETQYF
TGTGCCAGCACCCTCACAGGAGGGGAGACCCAGTACTTC